Below, one TCR beta chain is given with its context. The germline gives CDR1 SQVTM, CDR2 ANQGSEA. Trimming shortened V by 4 bases and J by 5 bases, and 9 bases separated the two germline ends. The CDR3 has 11 amino acids. The assay was immunoSEQ multiplex PCR, and TCRdb's table has in-frame clones only and misses some. This sample carries 250,000 to 350,000 clones, about 92% of them seen once, and the ten largest clones take around 18%. The data were obtained in a study of blood T cell repertoires in COVID-19. The V call is TRBV29-1, the J call TRBJ2-7; tentatively, D is TRBD2 (6 bases). Sequenced: PBMCs or T cells enriched from blood (not recorded which). The TCR comes from a woman aged 25 to 39 who had recovered from COVID-19. The CDR3 nucleotides read TGCAGCGTTGGCGGGGTCGACGAGCAGTACTTC. Protein product: CSVGGVDEQYF.